Below are 24 T cell receptor beta chains sequenced from a single sample in a study of vaccination and CD4 T cells after COVID-19. Their cognate antigens are unknown. The Oncomine TCR Beta short-read assay was applied to DNA of cultured CD4+ T cells. TCRdb fed the PCR reads into MiXCR, producing one record per CDR3 protein. The sample lists 15,000 to 20,000 distinct CDR3 sequences, around 50% occurring once. Treatment: approximately nine-day PBMC culture with coronavirus spike peptide pools or control peptides (ViraFEST assay). The source material was CD4+ T cells from blood, cultured in vitro, sampled before SARS-CoV-2 vaccination. Receptors were obtained from a human donor who had recovered from COVID-19.

J is TRBJ1-1 and V is TRBV10-3; D not certain. Germline V gives CDR1 ENHRY, CDR2 SYGVKD. This CDR3 has 14 residues. Trimming removed 10 bases at V and 0 bases at J, with 15 bases between. For the CDR3, the DNA is TGTGCCAGTAGAACAGAGCTTATGAACACTGAAGCTTTCTTT. Encoded protein: CASRTELMNTEAFF.

The chain joins TRBV2 to TRBJ2-5; 8 positions agree with TRBD2. This CDR3 spans 15 amino acids. V shed 6 bases, J shed 5 bases, and the junction held 11 bases outside the gene matches. CDR1 is SNHLY, CDR2 FYNNEI, per germline. CDR3 protein: CASSAQRAGAETQYF. The CDR3 coding sequence is TGTGCCAGCAGCGCCCAGCGAGCGGGAGCGGAGACCCAGTACTTC.

This clonotype is a singleton in its sample. The V call is TRBV14, the J call TRBJ1-1; D remains unclear. The CDR3 contains 14 residues. The germline CDR1 and CDR2 sequences are SGHDN and FVKESK. V lost 3 bases to trimming and J lost 6 bases, with 14 bases between them. In DNA, the CDR3 is TGTGCCAGCAGCCAGAGACGGGCGTTCGCTGAAGCTTTCTTT. It codes for CASSQRRAFAEAFF.

A few counts support this clonotype. This chain links TRBV7-6 with TRBJ2-3; D is perhaps TRBD2 (6 bases). This CDR3 is built from 20 residues. Germline-derived CDR1 and CDR2 are SGHVS and FNYEAQ. V lost 1 base to trimming and J lost 0 bases, with 23 bases between them. The CDR3 sequence: CASSLVGRELFSGSTDTQYF. Here the CDR3 DNA reads TGTGCCAGCAGCTTAGTCGGGCGGGAATTATTTTCGGGAAGCACAGATACGCAGTATTTT.

The chain joins TRBV7-2 to TRBJ2-4, with 10 nucleotides matching TRBD1. Germline V gene sequence: CDR1 SGHTA, CDR2 FQGNSA. This CDR3 region has 14 residues. The V and J ends lost 1 base and 8 bases, in that order; junction bases with no gene match: 2. CDR3 bases: TGTGCCAGCAGCTTAGGACAGGGGGCGGACATTCAGTACTTC. This gives the protein CASSLGQGADIQYF.

This CDR3 is CASSTDRGGNQPQHF. The CDR3 bases are TGTGCCAGTAGTACCGACAGGGGGGGCAATCAGCCCCAGCATTTT. V is TRBV19 and J is TRBJ1-5; 9 bases fit TRBD1. Germline-derived CDR1 and CDR2 are LNHDA and SQIVND (reference sequence). The CDR3 spans 15 residues. After removal of 4 bases from V and 2 bases from J, the junction contained 3 bases not matched to a gene.

The chain joins TRBV19 to TRBJ2-5; TRBD2 aligns across 9 bases. The V gene end was trimmed by 8 bases and the J gene end by 4 bases; junction bases not matched to a gene: 11. The CDR3 length is 15 residues. Per germline, CDR1 LNHDA and CDR2 SQIVND (reference sequence). CDR3 nucleotides: TGTGCCAGTTCGTCCGGCGGGGGGGGACGAGAGACCCAGTACTTC. Its protein is CASSSGGGGRETQYF.

Notes on this clonotype: One end of the junction does not line up with germline, which may come from a read error. The chain joins TRBV12-3 or TRBV12-4 to TRBJ1-5, with 7 bases lining up with TRBD1. The CDR3 totals 15 residues. CDR3 residues: CASSSSRQGYQPQHF. In DNA form, the CDR3 reads TGTGCCAGCAGCTCCTCGCGACAGGGCTATCAACCCCAGCATTTT.

The chain joins TRBV7-2 to TRBJ1-2; the D is unclear. CDR3 size: 13 residues. Looked up from germline, CDR1 is SGHTA and CDR2 is FQGNSA. V shed 1 base and J shed 4 bases, with 7 bases lying between them. The CDR3 region is CASSLEAGYGYTF. In DNA, the CDR3 is TGTGCCAGCAGCTTAGAGGCGGGCTATGGCTACACCTTC. Variable domain in full (rest from reference TRBV7-2 and TRBJ1-2): GAGVSQSPSNKVTEKGKDVELRCDPISGHTALYWYRQSLGQGLEFLIYFQGNSAPDKSGLPSDRFSAERTGGSVSTLTIQRTQQEDSAVYLCASSLEAGYGYTFGSGTRLTVV.

The gene calls are TRBV20-1 and TRBJ1-4, with 9 bases that match TRBD1. Trimming at V came to 3 bases and at J to 8 bases, leaving 7 bases not matched to a gene. Germline-derived CDR1 and CDR2 are DFQATT and SNEGSKA (reference sequence). The CDR3 has 14 amino acids. The CDR3 DNA sequence: TGCAGTGCTAGGAGGGGACAGGGTGTCGAAAAACTGTTTTTT. Translating it yields CSARRGQGVEKLFF.

The chain recombines TRBV27 with TRBJ2-7; weak D call: TRBD2 (5 bases). This CDR3 region has 16 residues. The V gene lost 3 bases and the J gene lost 0 bases, with 15 bases spanning the gap. Germline-derived CDR1 and CDR2 are MNHEY and SMNVEV (reference sequence). The CDR3: CASSFSSRTHSYEQYF. The CDR3 nucleotides read TGTGCCAGCAGTTTCTCCTCCCGGACTCACTCCTACGAGCAGTACTTC.

This rearrangement joins TRBV7-2 to TRBJ2-2; D might be TRBD1 (5 bases). The CDR3 sequence is 13 residues long. The V gene lost 5 bases and the J gene lost 7 bases, with 11 bases spanning the gap. In germline, CDR1 is SGHTA, CDR2 FQGNSA. CDR3 loop: CASSINQGGELFF. For the CDR3, the DNA is TGTGCCAGCAGCATCAACCAGGGCGGGGAGCTGTTTTTT.

Regarding this clonotype: An end of the junction differs from the germline gene, which may be a read error. V usage is TRBV27 and J usage is TRBJ2-1, with D unclear. The CDR3 consists of 11 residues. Germline CDR1 and CDR2: MNHEY and SMNVEV (reference sequence). This CDR3 is CASSLYNEQFF. In DNA, the CDR3 is TGTGCCAGCAGCTTATACAATGAGCAGTTCTTC.

CDR3 sequence (DNA): TGTGCCTGGAGTGCCGTTGACAGGGGAAGCAATCAGCCCCAGCATTTT. Amino acid sequence: CAWSAVDRGSNQPQHF. The V and J genes are TRBV30 and TRBJ1-5; 8 positions agree with TRBD1. Germline CDR1 reads GTSNPN; CDR2 reads SVGIG (reference sequence). The V segment lost 1 base and the J segment 1 base; nucleotides outside the gene matches: 6. This CDR3 is 16 amino acids long.

The rearrangement links TRBV7-2 to TRBJ2-2, with 14 bases aligning to TRBD2. V lost 4 bases, J lost 6 bases, and 4 bases stayed unmatched. The CDR3 totals 16 residues. From germline, CDR1 is SGHTA and CDR2 FQGNSA. CDR3 nucleotide sequence: TGTGCCAGCAGCTCGAGACTAGCGGGAGGGGCCGGGGAGCTGTTTTTT. Translation: CASSSRLAGGAGELFF.

The chain employs TRBV12-3 or TRBV12-4 and TRBJ1-6; 8 bases match TRBD1. The J segment lost 7 bases and the V segment lost 5 bases, leaving 4 bases of the junction unmatched. The CDR3 runs to 14 residues. The CDR3 sequence is CASSLDRVNSPLHF. The CDR3 coding sequence is TGTGCCAGCAGTCTGGACAGGGTAAATTCACCCCTCCACTTT.

This clonotype appeared a single time. This sequence joins TRBV30 and TRBJ2-2; the match to TRBD1 covers 9 bases. Germline V lookup: CDR1 GTSNPN, CDR2 SVGIG (reference sequence). This CDR3 has 15 residues. The V gene end was trimmed by 1 base and the J gene end by 5 bases; junction bases not matched to a gene: 5. The CDR3 spells CAWSDGQGITGELFF. CDR3 nucleotides: TGTGCCTGGAGTGACGGACAGGGGATTACCGGGGAGCTGTTTTTT.

V usage is TRBV20-1 and J usage is TRBJ2-6; unclear D gene. From germline, CDR1 is DFQATT and CDR2 SNEGSKA (reference sequence). CDR3 length: 16 residues. V was cut by 0 bases and J by 1 base, with 10 bases left in between. The CDR3 nucleotides read TGCAGTGCTAGAGAAAACGGTATATCTGGGGCCAACGTCCTGACTTTC. Encoded protein: CSARENGISGANVLTF.

This clonotype was detected a few times. The chain is built from TRBV19 and TRBJ1-2; D gene uncertain. The ends were cut back, 5 bases at V and 6 bases at J, with 10 bases in the middle. CDR1 and CDR2 from the germline V gene are LNHDA and SQIVND (reference sequence). The CDR3 extends over 12 amino acids. DNA for the CDR3: TGTGCCAGTAGTTATCCCTCGGATGGCTACACCTTC. This codes for CASSYPSDGYTF.

This clonotype has only a few counts. The chain combines TRBV15 with TRBJ2-2; no clear D. Germline V lookup: CDR1 LNHNV, CDR2 YYDKDF (reference sequence). V was cut by 3 bases and J by 6 bases, with 14 bases left in between. This CDR3 comprises 15 residues. The CDR3 DNA sequence: TGTGCCACCAGCAGGAAGACATTGACCGCCGGGGAGCTGTTTTTT. This encodes CATSRKTLTAGELFF.

The chain links TRBV20-1 to TRBJ2-1; 9 nucleotides agree with TRBD2. Germline V gene sequence: CDR1 DFQATT, CDR2 SNEGSKA (reference sequence). This CDR3 comprises 15 residues. J gave up 4 bases and V 6 bases, and 10 bases lay outside the gene matches. CDR3 DNA sequence: TGCAGTGCAAATAGCGGGAGAGGGGGGTACAATGAGCAGTTCTTC. Its translation is CSANSGRGGYNEQFF.

In its sample, this clonotype ranks as medium-sized. The chain combines TRBV7-6 with TRBJ1-1, with 9 bases identical to TRBD1. CDR3 length: 15 amino acids. CDR1 and CDR2 from the germline V gene are SGHVS and FNYEAQ. J lost 0 bases, V lost 3 bases, and 2 bases had no gene match. CDR3 sequence (DNA): TGTGCCAGCAGCTTCGGACAGGGGATGAACACTGAAGCTTTCTTT. This sequence encodes CASSFGQGMNTEAFF.

The gene calls are TRBV6-1 and TRBJ2-3; D is ambiguous. CDR3 length: 12 residues. CDR1 and CDR2 from the germline V gene are MNHNS and SASEGT. Trimming cost V 6 bases and J 6 bases, with 10 bases left between them. The DNA of the CDR3 is TGTGCCAGCAGGTCCTCCGTGGATACGCAGTATTTT. This gives the protein CASRSSVDTQYF.

The V gene is TRBV19, the J gene TRBJ1-1, with 7 nucleotides matching TRBD1. The CDR3 totals 15 residues. V shed 7 bases, J shed 0 bases, and the junction held 8 bases outside the gene matches. Germline CDR1 is LNHDA and CDR2 is SQIVND (reference sequence). This CDR3 is CASTLRQGLNTEAFF. The CDR3 DNA reads as TGTGCCAGTACCCTAAGACAGGGATTGAACACTGAAGCTTTCTTT.